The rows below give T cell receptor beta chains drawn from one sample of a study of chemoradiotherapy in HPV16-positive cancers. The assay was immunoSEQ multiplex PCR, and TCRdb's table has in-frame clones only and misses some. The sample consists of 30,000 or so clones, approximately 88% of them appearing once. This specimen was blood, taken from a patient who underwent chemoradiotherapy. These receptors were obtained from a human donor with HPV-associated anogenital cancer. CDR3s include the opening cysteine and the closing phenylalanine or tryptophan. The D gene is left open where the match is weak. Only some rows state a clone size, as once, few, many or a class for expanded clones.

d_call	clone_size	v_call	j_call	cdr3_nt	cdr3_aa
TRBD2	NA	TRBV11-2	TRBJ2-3	TGTGCCAGCAGCTCTTTCCCGGGGGGGGAAGATACGCAGTATTTT	CASSSFPGGEDTQYF
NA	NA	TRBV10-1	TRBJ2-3	TGCGCCAGGGGGGGAGGACAGGGGCGGCGGGAGGCCGGGGATACGCAGTATTTT	CARGGGQGRREAGDTQYF
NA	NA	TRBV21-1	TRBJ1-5	TGTGCCAGCAGTCCCGACAGGGTAGAGAGCAATCAGCCCCAGCATTTT	CASSPDRVESNQPQHF
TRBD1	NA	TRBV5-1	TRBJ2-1	TGCGCCAGCAGCCTAAGGCAGGGGGCCAATGAGCAGTTCTTC	CASSLRQGANEQFF
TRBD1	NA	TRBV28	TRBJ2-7	TGTGCCAGCAGTCCCAGACAGGGGGCGTGGTACGAGCAGTACTTC	CASSPRQGAWYEQYF
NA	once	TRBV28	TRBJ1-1	TGTGCCAGCAGCCCGCGGGGGGTAGGCACTGAAGCTTTCTTT	CASSPRGVGTEAFF
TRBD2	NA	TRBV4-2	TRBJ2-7	TGTGCCAGCAGCCAAGGTACTAGCGGGGGGGCCCACGAGCAGTACTTC	CASSQGTSGGAHEQYF
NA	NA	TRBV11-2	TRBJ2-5	TGTGCCAGCAGCCCGGACTATTCCCTAGAGACCCAGTACTTC	CASSPDYSLETQYF
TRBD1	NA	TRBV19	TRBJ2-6	TGTGCCAGTATGGCCGGGACAGGGGGTTCTGGGGCCAACGTCCTGACTTTC	CASMAGTGGSGANVLTF
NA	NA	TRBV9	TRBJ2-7	TGTGCCAGCAGCGTAGAGGCGACAAGCTCCTACGAGCAGTACTTC	CASSVEATSSYEQYF
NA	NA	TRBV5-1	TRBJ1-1	TGCGCCAGCAGCAGGTCTCCGGGACAAAACACTGAAGCTTTCTTT	CASSRSPGQNTEAFF
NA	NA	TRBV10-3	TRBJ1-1	TGTGCCATCAGTGACCCTACTAAAAACACTGAAGCTTTCTTT	CAISDPTKNTEAFF
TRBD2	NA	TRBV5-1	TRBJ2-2	TGCGCCAGCAGCCGTTTTGGCCTCGGGGGGGCGAACACCGGGGAGCTGTTTTTT	CASSRFGLGGANTGELFF
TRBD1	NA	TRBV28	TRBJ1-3	TGTGCCAGCAGTTTACGAGGGGGCAAAAGAAACACCATATATTTT	CASSLRGGKRNTIYF
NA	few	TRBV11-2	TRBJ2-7	TGTGCCAGCAGCTTCAGGGTGGGCGAGCAGTACTTC	CASSFRVGEQYF
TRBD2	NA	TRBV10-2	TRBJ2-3	TGCGCCAGCAGTGTGCAGCGGGAGTTGACAGATACGCAGTATTTT	CASSVQRELTDTQYF
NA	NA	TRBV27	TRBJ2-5	TGTGCCAGCAGTTCCTCTTACGAGACCCAGTACTTC	CASSSSYETQYF
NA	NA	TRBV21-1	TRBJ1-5	TGTGCCAGCAGCTCTTCAGGAGGGGCTGGCAATCAGCCCCAGCATTTT	CASSSSGGAGNQPQHF
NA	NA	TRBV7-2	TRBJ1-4	TGTGCCAGCAGCCTGCGGACAGAGGGGAATGAAAAACTGTTTTTT	CASSLRTEGNEKLFF
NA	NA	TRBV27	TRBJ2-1	TGTGCCAGCAGTTTAAACCCGGGCCCCCGTCGGGGGGAGCAGTTCTTC	CASSLNPGPRRGEQFF
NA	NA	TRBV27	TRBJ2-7	TGTGCCAGCAGTTTGGGGACATCCACCTACGAGCAGTACTTC	CASSLGTSTYEQYF
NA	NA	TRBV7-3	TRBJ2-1	TGTGCCAGCAGCCCGGACCGCAGCTCCTACAATGAGCAGTTCTTC	CASSPDRSSYNEQFF
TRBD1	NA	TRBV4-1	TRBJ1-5	TGCGCCAGCAGCCAAGATGACAGGGGGTTGATCGGGGGCAATCAGCCCCAGCATTTT	CASSQDDRGLIGGNQPQHF
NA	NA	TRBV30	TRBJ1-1	TGTGCCTGGATCCAGGGGTGGACTGAAGCTTTCTTT	CAWIQGWTEAFF
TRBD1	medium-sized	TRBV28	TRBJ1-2	TGTGCCAGCAGTAGGACAGGGGGCTACGGTGGCTACACCTTC	CASSRTGGYGGYTF
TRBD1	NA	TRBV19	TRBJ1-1	TGTGCCAGTAGTGCGCCGTTACAGGGGACGAGAGTTTTTATGAACACTGAAGCTTTCTTT	CASSAPLQGTRVFMNTEAFF
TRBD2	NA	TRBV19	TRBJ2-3	TGTGCCAGTCGACTAGCGGGAGGGACAGATACGCAGTATTTT	CASRLAGGTDTQYF
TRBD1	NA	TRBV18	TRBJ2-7	TGTGCCAGCTCACCCTCGACAGGGCCCTACGAGCAGTACTTC	CASSPSTGPYEQYF
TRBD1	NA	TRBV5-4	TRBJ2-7	TGTGCCAGCCTCCCAGGGACAGGGGGCGAGCAGTACTTC	CASLPGTGGEQYF
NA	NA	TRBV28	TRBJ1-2	TGTGCCAGCAGTCCGCCCGGGACCGGATATGGCTACACCTTC	CASSPPGTGYGYTF
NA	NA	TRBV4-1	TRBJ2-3	TGCGCCAGCAGCCAAGACCGTGCAGGGGGCACAGATACGCAGTATTTT	CASSQDRAGGTDTQYF
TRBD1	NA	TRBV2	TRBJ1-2	TGTGCCAGCAGTCGACAGGGCCTATATGGCTACACCTTC	CASSRQGLYGYTF
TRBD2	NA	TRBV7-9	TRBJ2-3	TGTGCCAGCAGCTTGATAGCGGGGCGCACAGATACGCAGTATTTT	CASSLIAGRTDTQYF
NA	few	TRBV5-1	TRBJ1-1	TGCGCCAGCAGCCAAACTCGTGCCCCGGCTGAAGCTTTCTTT	CASSQTRAPAEAFF
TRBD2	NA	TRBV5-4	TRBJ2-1	TGTGCCAGCAGCAGGGGACTAGCGGGAGGGTTTGCTAGCTCCTACAATGAGCAGTTCTTC	CASSRGLAGGFASSYNEQFF
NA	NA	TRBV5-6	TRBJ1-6	TGTGCCAGCAGCTTCCGGGGCTCCTATAATTCACCCCTCCACTTT	CASSFRGSYNSPLHF
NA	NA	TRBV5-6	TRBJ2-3	TGTGCCAGCAGCCCTGGCGGACCTAGCGTAGGCACAGATACGCAGTATTTT	CASSPGGPSVGTDTQYF
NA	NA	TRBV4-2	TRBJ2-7	TGTGCCAGCAGCCTGACTACTACGTCCGAGCAGTACTTC	CASSLTTTSEQYF
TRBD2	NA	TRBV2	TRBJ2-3	TGTGCCAGCAGGTTACTAGCGGGAGAGGATACGCAGTATTTT	CASRLLAGEDTQYF
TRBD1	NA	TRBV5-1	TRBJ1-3	TGCGCCAGCAGCAGCGGGACAGCCGGAAACACCATATATTTT	CASSSGTAGNTIYF
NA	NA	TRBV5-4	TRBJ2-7	TGTGCCAGCAGCTTGATCAGTTCCTACGAGCAGTACTTC	CASSLISSYEQYF